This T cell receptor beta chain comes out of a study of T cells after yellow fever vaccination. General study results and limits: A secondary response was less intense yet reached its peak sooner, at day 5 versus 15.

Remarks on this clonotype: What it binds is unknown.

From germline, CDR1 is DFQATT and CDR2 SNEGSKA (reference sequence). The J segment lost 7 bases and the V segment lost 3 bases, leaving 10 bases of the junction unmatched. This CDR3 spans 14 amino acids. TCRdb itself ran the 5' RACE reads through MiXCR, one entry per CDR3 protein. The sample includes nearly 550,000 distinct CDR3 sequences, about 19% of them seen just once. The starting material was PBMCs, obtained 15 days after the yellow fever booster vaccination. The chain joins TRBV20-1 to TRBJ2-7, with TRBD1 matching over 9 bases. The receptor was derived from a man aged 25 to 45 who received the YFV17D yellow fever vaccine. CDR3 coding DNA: TGCAGTGCTAGTCCTTACGGGACAGGGCGGGAGCAGTACTTC. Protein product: CSASPYGTGREQYF.